These 8 T cell receptor beta chains were sequenced from one sample in a study of cytomegalovirus exposure and HLA in healthy donors. The repertoire was sequenced with immunoSEQ multiplex PCR; TCRdb's copy has only in-frame clones and lacks some. The sample records over 150,000 clones, roughly 84% being singletons. Sequenced: PBMCs. The source is a woman aged 30 to 39 in good health and CMV-seropositive.

This chain joins TRBV2 and TRBJ1-2, with a tentative D call TRBD1 (5 bases). V was trimmed by 3 bases and J by 6 bases, leaving 8 bases between them. There are 12 residues in the CDR3. The germline CDR1 and CDR2 sequences are SNHLY and FYNNEI. The DNA for the CDR3 is TGTGCCAGCAGTGATGGGGGGGATGGCTACACCTTC. Translating it yields CASSDGGDGYTF.

V gene TRBV7-6 combines with J gene TRBJ1-1; no clear D. CDR1 is SGHVS and CDR2 is FNYEAQ in the germline V gene. The ends were cut back, 6 bases at V and 7 bases at J, with 15 bases in the middle. The CDR3 length is 13 residues. CDR3 nucleotides: TGTGCCAGCAGACCCAACTATCCGGGTGAAGCTTTCTTT. Translation: CASRPNYPGEAFF.

This clone appeared once. The V gene is TRBV7-8, the J gene TRBJ2-7; perhaps TRBD2 as D (5 bases). This CDR3 contains 13 residues. The germline CDR1 and CDR2 sequences are SGHVS and FQNEAQ. V lost 0 bases and J lost 4, with 7 bases in between. The CDR3: CASSLAGGYEQYF. CDR3 nucleotides: TGTGCCAGCAGCTTAGCTGGAGGTTACGAGCAGTACTTC. Supplemented by reference TRBV7-8 and TRBJ2-7, the full variable domain reads GAGVSQSPRYKVAKRGQDVALRCDPISGHVSLFWYQQALGQGPEFLTYFQNEAQLDKSGLPSDRFFAERPEGSVSTLKIQRTQQEDSAVYLCASSLAGGYEQYFGPGTRLTVT.

This chain links TRBV27 with TRBJ2-3; 13 bases match TRBD2. The V gene end was trimmed by 1 base and the J gene end by 8 bases; junction bases not matched to a gene: 3. In germline, CDR1 is MNHEY, CDR2 SMNVEV (reference sequence). The CDR3 sequence is 15 residues long. CDR3 DNA: TGTGCCAGCAGTTTATTGGGGACTAGCGGGACTACGCAGTATTTT. Residues: CASSLLGTSGTTQYF.

V usage is TRBV4-1 and J usage is TRBJ2-1, with D maybe TRBD2 (6 bases). The germline V gene has CDR1 MGHRA and CDR2 YSYEKL. The CDR3 is 14 amino acids. V shed 3 bases and J shed 12 bases, with 18 bases lying between them. CDR3 bases: TGCGCCAGCAGCCAGCTACCGGGACTCCCAGGGCAGTTCTTC. Its protein product is CASSQLPGLPGQFF.

This chain links TRBV11-2 with TRBJ2-6, with 10 nucleotides matching TRBD1. The CDR3 runs to 19 residues. Trimming took 1 base from V and 0 from J; bases not matched to a gene: 6. Germline CDR1 reads SGHAT; CDR2 reads FQNNGV. In DNA, the CDR3 is TGTGCCAGCAGCTTAGTGGGGGGACAGGGGAGCTCTGGGGCCAACGTCCTGACTTTC. Translated, it gives CASSLVGGQGSSGANVLTF.

V is TRBV5-4 and J is TRBJ2-5, with TRBD1 matching 7 bases. This CDR3 comprises 14 residues. The V gene end was trimmed by 5 bases and the J gene end by 2 bases; junction bases not matched to a gene: 6. CDR1 and CDR2 (germline): SGHNT, YYREEE (reference sequence). CDR3 residues: CASSWTGTQETQYF. For the CDR3, the DNA is TGTGCCAGCAGTTGGACAGGAACTCAAGAGACCCAGTACTTC.

The rearrangement links TRBV7-2 to TRBJ2-7; TRBD2 matches 7 bases. The germline CDR1 and CDR2 sequences are SGHTA and FQGNSA. Trimming took 8 bases from V and 5 from J; bases not matched to a gene: 15. The CDR3 is 15 residues long. Written as DNA, the CDR3 is TGTGCCAGCCGCAAAGGAGGGGAGGGTTTCCACGAGCAGTACTTC. Translating it yields CASRKGGEGFHEQYF.